These 8 T cell receptor beta chains were all obtained from the same sample, sequenced in a study of blood T cell repertoires in COVID-19. Using immunoSEQ multiplex PCR, the repertoire was profiled, and TCRdb retains in-frame clones only, with some absent. The sample has approximately 150,000 clones; roughly four fifths are singletons. Source material: peripheral blood. The receptors originated from a human donor in a cohort sampled during active COVID-19.

The chain combines TRBV7-2 with TRBJ2-1; 10 bases align to TRBD2. The CDR3 extends over 19 amino acids. The germline V gene has CDR1 SGHTA and CDR2 FQGNSA. With 2 bases clipped from V and 4 bases from J, the junction kept 14 bases outside the gene matches. The CDR3 protein is CASSLRLSSGRIVYNEQFF. As DNA, the CDR3 is TGTGCCAGCAGCTTAAGGCTGAGTAGCGGGAGGATCGTATACAATGAGCAGTTCTTC. Together with reference TRBV7-2 and TRBJ2-1, the CDR3 gives the full variable domain: GAGVSQSPSNKVTEKGKDVELRCDPISGHTALYWYRQSLGQGLEFLIYFQGNSAPDKSGLPSDRFSAERTGGSVSTLTIQRTQQEDSAVYLCASSLRLSSGRIVYNEQFFGPGTRLTVL.

This sequence joins TRBV28 and TRBJ1-1, with no clear D. Trimming pared 5 bases from V and 7 bases from J, leaving 17 bases between. Germline-derived CDR1 and CDR2 are MDHEN and SYDVKM. This CDR3 is built from 14 residues. The CDR3 nucleotides are TGTGCCAGCAGTCCCCCGGGGATACAATTTGAAGCTTTCTTT. Translated: CASSPPGIQFEAFF.

The chain joins TRBV19 to TRBJ2-7; 7 nucleotides align to TRBD2. CDR1 is LNHDA and CDR2 is SQIVND in the germline V gene (reference sequence). This CDR3 comprises 14 residues. Trimming cost V 3 bases and J 7 bases; bases outside gene matches: 9. CDR3 sequence: CASSMSGATGEQYF. As DNA, the CDR3 is TGTGCCAGTAGTATGAGCGGGGCCACGGGGGAGCAGTACTTC.

V and J are TRBV30 and TRBJ1-4, with no clear D. Deletions cut 3 bases from V and 8 bases from J, with 16 bases between. This CDR3 is 14 amino acids long. Germline values: CDR1 GTSNPN, CDR2 SVGIG (reference sequence). This CDR3 is CAWSAVVVYEKLFF. CDR3 DNA: TGTGCCTGGAGCGCCGTGGTTGTCTACGAAAAACTGTTTTTT. The full variable domain, in which reference TRBV30 and TRBJ1-4 provide the parts outside the CDR3, is SQTIHQWPATLVQPVGSPLSLECTVEGTSNPNLYWYRQAAGRGLQLLFYSVGIGQISSEVPQNLSASRPQDRQFILSSKKLLLSDSGFYLCAWSAVVVYEKLFFGSGTQLSVL.

The CDR3 region is CASSLDNRGLETQYF. In nucleotides, the CDR3 is TGTGCCAGCAGCTTGGACAACAGGGGTCTAGAGACCCAGTACTTC. The V and J genes are TRBV5-4 and TRBJ2-5; 7 bases align to TRBD1. The CDR3 spans 15 residues. Germline V CDR1 and CDR2: SGHNT, YYREEE (reference sequence). With 0 bases clipped from V and 4 bases from J, the junction kept 6 bases outside the gene matches.

This rearrangement joins TRBV27 to TRBJ1-1, with a weak D call TRBD1 (6 bases). Trimming took off 6 bases at V and 7 bases at J, with 27 bases between the two ends. The CDR3 consists of 17 residues. Germline V gives CDR1 MNHEY, CDR2 SMNVEV (reference sequence). The CDR3 DNA reads as TGTGCCAGCAGGAGCTTGGGCGGGGGGCTGACAGTCAATGAAGCTTTCTTT. Residues: CASRSLGGGLTVNEAFF.

This rearrangement joins TRBV10-1 to TRBJ1-4, with D unresolved. CDR3 length: 17 amino acids. CDR1 WNHNN and CDR2 SYGVQD come from the germline V gene (reference sequence). The V end lost 6 bases, the J end lost 3 bases, and 20 bases lay between the germline ends. This chain's CDR3 is CASRSFLVRRANEKLFF. CDR3 bases: TGCGCCAGCAGGTCCTTTCTGGTCCGTAGAGCTAATGAAAAACTGTTTTTT.

The rearrangement links TRBV7-3 to TRBJ2-2, with D tentatively TRBD2 (6 bases). Germline loops: CDR1 SGHTA, CDR2 FQGTGA. CDR3 length equals 16 residues. Deletions cut 5 bases from V and 2 bases from J, with 15 bases between. CDR3 sequence (DNA): TGTGCCAGCAGCATATTAGGGACTGGAAACACCGGGGAGCTGTTTTTT. Encoded protein: CASSILGTGNTGELFF. Looking up the rest from reference TRBV7-3 and TRBJ2-2 gives the full variable domain: GAGVSQTPSNKVTEKGKYVELRCDPISGHTALYWYRQSLGQGPEFLIYFQGTGAADDSGLPNDRFFAVRPEGSVSTLKIQRTERGDSAVYLCASSILGTGNTGELFFGEGSRLTVL.